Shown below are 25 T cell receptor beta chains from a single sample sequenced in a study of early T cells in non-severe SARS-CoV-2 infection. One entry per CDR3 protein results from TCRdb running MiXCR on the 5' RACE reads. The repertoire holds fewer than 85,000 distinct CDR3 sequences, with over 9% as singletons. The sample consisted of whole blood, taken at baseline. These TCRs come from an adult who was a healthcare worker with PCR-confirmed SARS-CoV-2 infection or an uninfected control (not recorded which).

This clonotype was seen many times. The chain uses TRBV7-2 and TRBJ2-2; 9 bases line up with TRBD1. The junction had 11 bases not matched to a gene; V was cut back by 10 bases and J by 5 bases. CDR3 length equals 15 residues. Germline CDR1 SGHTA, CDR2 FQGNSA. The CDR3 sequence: CAIPPGQGLTGELFF. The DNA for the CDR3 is TGTGCCATCCCCCCGGGACAGGGTTTAACCGGGGAGCTGTTTTTT.

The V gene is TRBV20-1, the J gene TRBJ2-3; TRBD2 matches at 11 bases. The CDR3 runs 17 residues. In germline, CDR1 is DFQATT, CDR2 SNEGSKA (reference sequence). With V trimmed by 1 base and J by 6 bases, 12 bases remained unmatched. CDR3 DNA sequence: TGCAGTGCTAGAGTCTTACGGGCTAGCGGGGGGTACGATACGCAGTATTTT. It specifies CSARVLRASGGYDTQYF.

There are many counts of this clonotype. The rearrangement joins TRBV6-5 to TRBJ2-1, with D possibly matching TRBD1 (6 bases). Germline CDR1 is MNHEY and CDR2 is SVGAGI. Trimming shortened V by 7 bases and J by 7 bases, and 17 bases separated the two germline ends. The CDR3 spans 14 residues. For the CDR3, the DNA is TGTGCCAGCAAGGTAACAGGGATGGTGAATGAGCAGTTCTTC. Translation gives CASKVTGMVNEQFF.

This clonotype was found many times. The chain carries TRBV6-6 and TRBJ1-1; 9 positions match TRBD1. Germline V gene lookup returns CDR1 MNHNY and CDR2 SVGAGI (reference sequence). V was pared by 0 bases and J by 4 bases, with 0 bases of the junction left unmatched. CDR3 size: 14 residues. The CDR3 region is CASSYSTGGTEAFF. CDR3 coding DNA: TGTGCCAGCAGTTACTCGACAGGGGGCACTGAAGCTTTCTTT.

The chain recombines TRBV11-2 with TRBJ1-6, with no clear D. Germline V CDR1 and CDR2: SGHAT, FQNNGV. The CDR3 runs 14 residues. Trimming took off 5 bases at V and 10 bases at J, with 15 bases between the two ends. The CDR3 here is CASSPNAAESPLHF. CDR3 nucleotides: TGTGCCAGCAGCCCAAACGCGGCAGAATCACCCCTCCACTTT.

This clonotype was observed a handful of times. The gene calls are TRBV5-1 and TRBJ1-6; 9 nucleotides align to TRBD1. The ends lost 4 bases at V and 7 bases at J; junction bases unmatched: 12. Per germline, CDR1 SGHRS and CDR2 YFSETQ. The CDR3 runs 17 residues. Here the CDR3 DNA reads TGCGCCAGCAGCCCGAACACCCAGGGACAGGGCAATTCACCCCTCCACTTT. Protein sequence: CASSPNTQGQGNSPLHF.

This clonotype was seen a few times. CDR3: CSAPGQDNQPQHF. CDR3 DNA: TGCAGTGCTCCGGGACAGGACAATCAGCCCCAGCATTTT. V usage is TRBV20-1 and J usage is TRBJ1-5; 8 positions match TRBD1. V lost 5 bases to trimming and J lost 3 bases; unmatched junction nucleotides: 3. Germline V gene lookup returns CDR1 DFQATT and CDR2 SNEGSKA (reference sequence). CDR3 length equals 13 residues.

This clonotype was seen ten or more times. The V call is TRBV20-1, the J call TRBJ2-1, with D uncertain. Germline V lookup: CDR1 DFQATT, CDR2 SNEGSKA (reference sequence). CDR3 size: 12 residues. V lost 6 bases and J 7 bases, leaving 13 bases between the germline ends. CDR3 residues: CSATIRLNEQFF. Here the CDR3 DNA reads TGCAGTGCCACGATACGGTTGAATGAGCAGTTCTTC.

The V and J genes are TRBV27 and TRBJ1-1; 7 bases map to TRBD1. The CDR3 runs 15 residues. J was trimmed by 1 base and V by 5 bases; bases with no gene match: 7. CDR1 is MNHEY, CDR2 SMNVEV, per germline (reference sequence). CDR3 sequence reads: CASSQTGLPNTEAFF. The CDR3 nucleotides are TGTGCCAGCAGTCAGACAGGGCTTCCGAACACTGAAGCTTTCTTT.

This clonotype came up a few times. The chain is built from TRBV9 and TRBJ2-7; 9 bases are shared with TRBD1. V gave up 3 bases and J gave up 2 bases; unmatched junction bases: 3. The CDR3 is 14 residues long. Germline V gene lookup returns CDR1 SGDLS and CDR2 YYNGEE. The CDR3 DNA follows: TGTGCCAGCAGCGCAGGACAGGGGACCTACGAGCAGTACTTC. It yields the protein CASSAGQGTYEQYF. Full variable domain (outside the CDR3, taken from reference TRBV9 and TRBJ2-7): DSGVTQTPKHLITATGQRVTLRCSPRSGDLSVYWYQQSLDQGLQFLIQYYNGEERAKGNILERFSAQQFPDLHSELNLSSLELGDSALYFCASSAGQGTYEQYFGPGTRLTVT.

This CDR3 reads CASTWPDNGYTF. The CDR3 nucleotides read TGTGCCAGCACCTGGCCCGATAATGGCTACACCTTC. The J gene is TRBJ1-2, the V gene TRBV6-1, with D uncertain. Trimming pared 7 bases from V and 6 bases from J, leaving 12 bases between. CDR1 and CDR2 (germline): MNHNS, SASEGT. The CDR3 runs 12 residues.

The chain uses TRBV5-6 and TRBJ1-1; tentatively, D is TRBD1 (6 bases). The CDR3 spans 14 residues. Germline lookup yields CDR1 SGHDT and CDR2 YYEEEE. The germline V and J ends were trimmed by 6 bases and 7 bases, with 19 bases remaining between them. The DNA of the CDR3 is TGTGCCAGCAAGCCCTCCGACAGGAGAATTGAAGCTTTCTTT. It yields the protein CASKPSDRRIEAFF. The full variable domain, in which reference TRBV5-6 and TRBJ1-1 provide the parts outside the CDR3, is DAGVTQSPTHLIKTRGQQVTLRCSPKSGHDTVSWYQQALGQGPQFIFQYYEEEERQRGNFPDRFSGHQFPNYSSELNVNALLLGDSALYLCASKPSDRRIEAFFGQGTRLTVV.

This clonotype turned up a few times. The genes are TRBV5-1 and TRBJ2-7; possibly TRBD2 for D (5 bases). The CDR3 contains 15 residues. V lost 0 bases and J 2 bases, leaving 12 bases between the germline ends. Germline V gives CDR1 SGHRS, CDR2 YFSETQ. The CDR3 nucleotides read TGCGCCAGCAGCTTGGACGGAGGTCCCCCCTACGAGCAGTACTTC. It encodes CASSLDGGPPYEQYF.

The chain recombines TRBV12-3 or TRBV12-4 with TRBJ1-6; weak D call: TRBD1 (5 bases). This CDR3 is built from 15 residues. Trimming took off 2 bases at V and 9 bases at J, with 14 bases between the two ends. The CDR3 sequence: CASSLMGGGSSPLHF. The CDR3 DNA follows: TGTGCCAGCAGTTTAATGGGGGGAGGGAGTTCACCCCTCCACTTT.

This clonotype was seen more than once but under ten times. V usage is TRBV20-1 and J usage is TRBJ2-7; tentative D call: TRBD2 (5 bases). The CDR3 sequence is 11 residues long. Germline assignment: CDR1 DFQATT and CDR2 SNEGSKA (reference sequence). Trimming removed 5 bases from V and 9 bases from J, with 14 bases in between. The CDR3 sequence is CSALSNRGQYF. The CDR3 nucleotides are TGCAGTGCTCTTAGTAATCGGGGGCAGTACTTC.

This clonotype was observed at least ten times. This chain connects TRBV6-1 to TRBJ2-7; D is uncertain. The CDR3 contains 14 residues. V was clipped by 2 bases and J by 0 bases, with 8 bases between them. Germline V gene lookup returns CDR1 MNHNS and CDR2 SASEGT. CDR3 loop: CASSEFQFSYEQYF. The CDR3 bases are TGTGCCAGCAGTGAATTTCAGTTCTCCTACGAGCAGTACTTC.

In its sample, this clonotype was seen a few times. CDR3 DNA sequence: TGTGCCAGCAGCGCACACATGAACACTGAAGCTTTCTTT. Translation gives CASSAHMNTEAFF. The chain uses TRBV7-3 and TRBJ1-1; D unresolved. Trimming removed 5 bases at V and 0 bases at J, with 7 bases between. The CDR3 contains 13 residues. CDR1 is SGHTA, CDR2 FQGTGA, per germline.

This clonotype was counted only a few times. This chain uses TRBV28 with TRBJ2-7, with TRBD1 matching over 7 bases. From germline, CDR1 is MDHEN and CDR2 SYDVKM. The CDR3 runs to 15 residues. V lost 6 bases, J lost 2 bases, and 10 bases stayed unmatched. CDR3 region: CASRPRDSGAYEQYF. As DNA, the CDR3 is TGTGCCAGCAGACCCCGGGACAGCGGAGCCTACGAGCAGTACTTC.

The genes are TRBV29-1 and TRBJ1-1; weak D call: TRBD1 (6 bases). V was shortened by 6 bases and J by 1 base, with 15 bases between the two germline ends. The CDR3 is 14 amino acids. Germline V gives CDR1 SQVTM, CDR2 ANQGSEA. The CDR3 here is CSVDRGGQNTEAFF. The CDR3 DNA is TGCAGCGTAGACCGGGGGGGGCAGAACACTGAAGCTTTCTTT.

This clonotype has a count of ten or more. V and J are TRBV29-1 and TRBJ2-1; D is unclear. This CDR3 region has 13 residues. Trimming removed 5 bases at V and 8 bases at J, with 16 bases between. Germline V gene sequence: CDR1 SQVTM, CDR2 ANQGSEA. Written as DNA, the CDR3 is TGCAGCGTTACATCCTTGGGGTCGGATGAGCAGTTCTTC. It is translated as CSVTSLGSDEQFF.

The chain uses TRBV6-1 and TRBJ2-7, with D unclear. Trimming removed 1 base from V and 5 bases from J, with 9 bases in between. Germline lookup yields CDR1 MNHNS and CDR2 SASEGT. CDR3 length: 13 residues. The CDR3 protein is CASSEGGFNEQYF. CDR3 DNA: TGTGCCAGCAGTGAAGGGGGATTTAACGAGCAGTACTTC.

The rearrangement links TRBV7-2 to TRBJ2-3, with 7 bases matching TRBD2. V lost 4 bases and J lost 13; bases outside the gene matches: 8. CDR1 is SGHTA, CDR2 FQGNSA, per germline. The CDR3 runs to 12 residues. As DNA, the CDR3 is TGTGCCAGCAGCTCGCGGATCCGGGAGGAGTATTTT. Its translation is CASSSRIREEYF. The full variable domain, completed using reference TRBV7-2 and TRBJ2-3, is GAGVSQSPSNKVTEKGKDVELRCDPISGHTALYWYRQSLGQGLEFLIYFQGNSAPDKSGLPSDRFSAERTGGSVSTLTIQRTQQEDSAVYLCASSSRIREEYFGPGTRLTVL.

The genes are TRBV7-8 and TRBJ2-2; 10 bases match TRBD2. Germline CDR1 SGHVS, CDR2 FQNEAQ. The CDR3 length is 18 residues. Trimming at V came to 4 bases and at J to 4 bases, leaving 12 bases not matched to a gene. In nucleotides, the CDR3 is TGTGCCAGCAGCTCGGAGACTAGCGGGCCAATCAGCACCGGGGAGCTGTTTTTT. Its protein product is CASSSETSGPISTGELFF.

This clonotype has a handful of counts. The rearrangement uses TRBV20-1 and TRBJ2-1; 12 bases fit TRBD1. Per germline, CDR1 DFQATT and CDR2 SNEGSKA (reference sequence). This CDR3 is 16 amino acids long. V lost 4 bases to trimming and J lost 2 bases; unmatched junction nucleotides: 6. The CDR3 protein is CSANARDRGPYNEQFF. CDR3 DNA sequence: TGCAGTGCTAATGCCAGGGACAGGGGGCCCTACAATGAGCAGTTCTTC.

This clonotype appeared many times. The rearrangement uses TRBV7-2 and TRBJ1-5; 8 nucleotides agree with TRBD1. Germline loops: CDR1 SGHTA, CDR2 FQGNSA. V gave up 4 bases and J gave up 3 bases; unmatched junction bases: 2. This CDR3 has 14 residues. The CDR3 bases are TGTGCCAGCAGCTCGACAGGGGCCAATCAGCCCCAGCATTTT. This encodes CASSSTGANQPQHF.